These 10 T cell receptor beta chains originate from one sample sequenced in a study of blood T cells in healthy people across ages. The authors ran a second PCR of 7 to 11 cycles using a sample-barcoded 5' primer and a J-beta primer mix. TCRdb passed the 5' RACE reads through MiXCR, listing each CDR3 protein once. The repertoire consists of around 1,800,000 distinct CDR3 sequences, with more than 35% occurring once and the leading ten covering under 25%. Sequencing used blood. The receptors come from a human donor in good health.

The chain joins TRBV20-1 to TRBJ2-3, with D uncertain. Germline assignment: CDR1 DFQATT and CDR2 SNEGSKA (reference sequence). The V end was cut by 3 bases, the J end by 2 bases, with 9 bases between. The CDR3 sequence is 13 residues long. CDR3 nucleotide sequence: TGCAGTGCTAGCTTGTCCGACACAGATACGCAGTATTTT. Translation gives CSASLSDTDTQYF.

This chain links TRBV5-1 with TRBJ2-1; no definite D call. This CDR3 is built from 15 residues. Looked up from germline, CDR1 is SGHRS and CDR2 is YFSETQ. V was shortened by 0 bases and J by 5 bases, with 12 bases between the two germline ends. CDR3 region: CASSLVPVSNNEQFF. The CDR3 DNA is TGCGCCAGCAGCTTGGTACCGGTCTCTAACAATGAGCAGTTCTTC.

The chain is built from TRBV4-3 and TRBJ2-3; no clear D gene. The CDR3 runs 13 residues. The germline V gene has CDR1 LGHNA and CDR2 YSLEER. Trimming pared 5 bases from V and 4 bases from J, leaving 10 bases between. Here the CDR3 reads CASSIQTADTQYF. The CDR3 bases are TGCGCCAGCAGCATTCAGACGGCAGATACGCAGTATTTT.

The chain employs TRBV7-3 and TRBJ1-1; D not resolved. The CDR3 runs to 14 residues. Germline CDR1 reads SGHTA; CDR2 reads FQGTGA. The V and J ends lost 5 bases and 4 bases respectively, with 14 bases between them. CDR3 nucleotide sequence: TGTGCCAGCAGCCCGAATGAGGGAGGCACTGAAGCTTTCTTT. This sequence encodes CASSPNEGGTEAFF.

For the CDR3, the DNA is TGCAGCGGCAGGGTTTCTGGGGCCAACGTCCTGACTTTC. The encoded protein is CSGRVSGANVLTF. The J gene is TRBJ2-6, the V gene TRBV29-1; TRBD1 might be the D (5 bases). Trimming left V 7 bases short and J 1 base short, with 8 bases between. The CDR3 is made up of 13 amino acids. Germline assignment: CDR1 SQVTM and CDR2 ANQGSEA.

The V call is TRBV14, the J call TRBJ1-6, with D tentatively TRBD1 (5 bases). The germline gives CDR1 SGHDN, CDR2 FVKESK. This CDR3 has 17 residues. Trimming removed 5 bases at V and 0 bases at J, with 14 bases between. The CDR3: CASSSIRASSYNSPLHF. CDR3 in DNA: TGTGCCAGCAGCTCCATCAGGGCGAGCTCCTATAATTCACCCCTCCACTTT.

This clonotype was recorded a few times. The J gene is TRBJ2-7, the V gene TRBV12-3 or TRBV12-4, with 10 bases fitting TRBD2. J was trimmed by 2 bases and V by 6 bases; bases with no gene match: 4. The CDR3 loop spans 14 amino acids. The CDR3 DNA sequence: TGTGCCAGCAGACGTAGCGGGGGGACCTACGAGCAGTACTTC. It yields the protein CASRRSGGTYEQYF.

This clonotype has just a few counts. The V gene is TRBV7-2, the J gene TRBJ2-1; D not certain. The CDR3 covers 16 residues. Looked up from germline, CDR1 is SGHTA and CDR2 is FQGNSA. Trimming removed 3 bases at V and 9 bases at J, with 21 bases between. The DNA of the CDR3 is TGTGCCAGCAGCTTCCTTAGGAAAACCCTAAAAGCTGAGCAGTTCTTC. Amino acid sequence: CASSFLRKTLKAEQFF.

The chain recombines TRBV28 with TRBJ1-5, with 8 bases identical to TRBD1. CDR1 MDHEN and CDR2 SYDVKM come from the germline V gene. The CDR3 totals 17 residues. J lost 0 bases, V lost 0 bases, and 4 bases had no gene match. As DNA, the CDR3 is TGTGCCAGCAGTTTATGGGGACAGGTTGATAGCAATCAGCCCCAGCATTTT. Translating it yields CASSLWGQVDSNQPQHF. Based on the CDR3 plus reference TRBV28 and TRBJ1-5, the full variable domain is DVKVTQSSRYLVKRTGEKVFLECVQDMDHENMFWYRQDPGLGLRLIYFSYDVKMKEKGDIPEGYSVSREKKERFSLILESASTNQTSMYLCASSLWGQVDSNQPQHFGDGTRLSIL.

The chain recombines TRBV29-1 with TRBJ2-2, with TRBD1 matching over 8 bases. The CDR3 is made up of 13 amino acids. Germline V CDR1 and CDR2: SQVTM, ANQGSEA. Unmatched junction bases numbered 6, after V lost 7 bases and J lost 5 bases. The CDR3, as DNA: TGCAGCGCGGACAGGGTCGGAACCGGGGAGCTGTTTTTT. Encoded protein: CSADRVGTGELFF.